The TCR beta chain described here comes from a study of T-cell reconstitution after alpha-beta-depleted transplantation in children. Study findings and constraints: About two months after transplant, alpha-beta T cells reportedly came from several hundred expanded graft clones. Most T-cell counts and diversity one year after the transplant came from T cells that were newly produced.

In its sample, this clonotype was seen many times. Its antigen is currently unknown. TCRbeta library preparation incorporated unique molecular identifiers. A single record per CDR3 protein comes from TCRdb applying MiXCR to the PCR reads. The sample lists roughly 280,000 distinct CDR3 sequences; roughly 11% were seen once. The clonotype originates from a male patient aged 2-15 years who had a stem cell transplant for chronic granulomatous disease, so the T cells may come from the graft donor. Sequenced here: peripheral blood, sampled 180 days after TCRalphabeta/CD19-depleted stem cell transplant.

The chain's CDR3 is CASSFNLGQGAYEQYF. CDR3 nucleotides: TGTGCCAGCAGTTTTAACTTGGGACAGGGGGCTTACGAGCAGTACTTC. The chain couples TRBV28 to TRBJ2-7; 12 bases are shared with TRBD1. The CDR3 consists of 16 residues. Germline loops: CDR1 MDHEN, CDR2 SYDVKM. Unmatched junction bases numbered 7, after V lost 3 bases and J lost 4 bases.